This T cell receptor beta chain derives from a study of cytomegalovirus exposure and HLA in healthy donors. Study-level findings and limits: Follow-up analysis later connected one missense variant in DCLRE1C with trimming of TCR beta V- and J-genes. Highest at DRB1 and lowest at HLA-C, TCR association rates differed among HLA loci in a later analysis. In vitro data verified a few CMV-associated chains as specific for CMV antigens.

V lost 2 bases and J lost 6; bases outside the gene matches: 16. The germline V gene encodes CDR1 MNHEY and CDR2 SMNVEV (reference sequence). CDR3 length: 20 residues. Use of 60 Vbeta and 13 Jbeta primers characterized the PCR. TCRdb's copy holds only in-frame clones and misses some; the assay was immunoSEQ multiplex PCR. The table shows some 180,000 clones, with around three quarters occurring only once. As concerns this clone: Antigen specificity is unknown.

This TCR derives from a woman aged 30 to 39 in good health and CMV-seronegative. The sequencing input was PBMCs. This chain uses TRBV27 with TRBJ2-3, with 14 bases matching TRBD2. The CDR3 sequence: CASSLLTPTSGGAGSDTQYF. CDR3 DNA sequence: TGTGCCAGCAGTTTACTAACCCCGACTAGCGGGGGGGCGGGGTCGGATACGCAGTATTTT.